Included here is one T cell receptor (beta chain) sequence, with context. Enrollment excluded any patients with other autoimmune diseases, uncontrolled infections, pregnancy or lactation. PBMCs were isolated by Ficoll-Paque density gradient centrifugation, using 8 to 10 ml of fresh peripheral blood as the starting material. This sample is drawn from a study of Graves' ophthalmopathy and Graves' hyperthyroidism. V was clipped by 1 base and J by 4 bases, with 7 bases between them. The germline gives CDR1 DFQATT, CDR2 SNEGSKA (reference sequence). The CDR3 covers 12 residues. RNA transcripts provided the template for amplifying TCR beta CDR3 regions. The authors performed first-round RT-PCR with HTBI primers and then a second-round multiplex PCR. MiXCR, run by TCRdb on the multiplex PCR reads, gives a single entry per CDR3 protein. This sample carries hundreds of thousands of distinct CDR3 sequences, roughly two fifths of them seen once, and the ten largest clones take 44%.

The chain is built from TRBV20-1 and TRBJ1-2; D is undetermined. The TCR comes from an adult man with Graves' ophthalmopathy. Sequenced: peripheral blood. The CDR3 region is CSARAELYGYTF. In DNA form, the CDR3 reads TGCAGTGCTAGAGCAGAACTCTATGGCTACACCTTC.